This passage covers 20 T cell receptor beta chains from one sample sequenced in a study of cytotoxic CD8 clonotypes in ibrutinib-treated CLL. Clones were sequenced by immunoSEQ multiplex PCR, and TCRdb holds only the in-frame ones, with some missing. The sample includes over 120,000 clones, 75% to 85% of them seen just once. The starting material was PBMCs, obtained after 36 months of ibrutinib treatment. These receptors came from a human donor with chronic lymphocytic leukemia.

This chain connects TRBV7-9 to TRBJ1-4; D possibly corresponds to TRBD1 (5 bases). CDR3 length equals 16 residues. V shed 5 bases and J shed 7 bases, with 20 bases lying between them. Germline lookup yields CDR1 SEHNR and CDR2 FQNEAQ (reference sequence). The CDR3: CASSPRTEGNFEKLFF. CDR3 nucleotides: TGTGCCAGCAGCCCCAGGACTGAGGGGAATTTTGAAAAACTGTTTTTT.

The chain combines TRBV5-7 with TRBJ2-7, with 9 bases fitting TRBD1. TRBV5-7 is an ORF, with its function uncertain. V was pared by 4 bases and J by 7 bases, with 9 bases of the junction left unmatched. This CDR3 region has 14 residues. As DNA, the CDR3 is TGTGCCAGCAGCACGGGACAGGGCGCTAAGGAGCAGTACTTC. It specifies CASSTGQGAKEQYF.

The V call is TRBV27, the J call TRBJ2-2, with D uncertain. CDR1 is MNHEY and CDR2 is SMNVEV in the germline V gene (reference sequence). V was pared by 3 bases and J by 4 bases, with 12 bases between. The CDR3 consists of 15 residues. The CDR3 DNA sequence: TGTGCCAGCAGTTTCACAGCGACGGGCACCGGGGAGCTGTTTTTT. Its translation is CASSFTATGTGELFF.

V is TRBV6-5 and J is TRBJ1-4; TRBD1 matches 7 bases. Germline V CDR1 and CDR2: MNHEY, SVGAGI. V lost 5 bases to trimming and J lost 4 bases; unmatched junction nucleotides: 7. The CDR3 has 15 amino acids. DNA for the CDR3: TGTGCCAGCAGTAGACAGGGTAGCGGTAATGAAAAACTGTTTTTT. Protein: CASSRQGSGNEKLFF.

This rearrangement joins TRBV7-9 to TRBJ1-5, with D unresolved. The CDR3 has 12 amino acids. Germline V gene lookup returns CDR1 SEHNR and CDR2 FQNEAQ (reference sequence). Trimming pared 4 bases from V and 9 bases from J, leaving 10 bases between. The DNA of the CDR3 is TGTGCCAGCAGCTCGGAGGGTCGGCCCCAGCATTTT. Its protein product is CASSSEGRPQHF. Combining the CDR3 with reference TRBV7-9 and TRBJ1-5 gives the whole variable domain DTGVSQNPRHKITKRGQNVTFRCDPISEHNRLYWYRQTLGQGPEFLTYFQNEAQLEKSRLLSDRFSAERPKGSFSTLEIQRTEQGDSAMYLCASSSEGRPQHFGDGTRLSIL.

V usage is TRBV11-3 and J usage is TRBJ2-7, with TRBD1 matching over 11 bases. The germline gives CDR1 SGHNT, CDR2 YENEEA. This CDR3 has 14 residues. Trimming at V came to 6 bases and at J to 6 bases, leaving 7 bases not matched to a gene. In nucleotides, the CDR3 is TGTGCCAGCAGTGAAGGGACAGGGGGTAGCGAGCAGTACTTC. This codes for CASSEGTGGSEQYF.

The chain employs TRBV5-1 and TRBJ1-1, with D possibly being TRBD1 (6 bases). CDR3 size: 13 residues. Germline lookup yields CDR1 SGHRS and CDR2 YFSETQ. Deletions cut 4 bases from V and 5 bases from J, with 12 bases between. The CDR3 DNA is TGCGCCAGCAGCCTCACAGGGTCTACTGAAGCTTTCTTT. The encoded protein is CASSLTGSTEAFF.

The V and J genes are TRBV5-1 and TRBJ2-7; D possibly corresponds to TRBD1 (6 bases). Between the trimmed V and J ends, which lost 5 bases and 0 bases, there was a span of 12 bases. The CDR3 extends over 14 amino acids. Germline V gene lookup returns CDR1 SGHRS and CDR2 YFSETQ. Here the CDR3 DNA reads TGCGCCAGCAGGGGGACACCCAGCTCCTACGAGCAGTACTTC. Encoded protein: CASRGTPSSYEQYF.

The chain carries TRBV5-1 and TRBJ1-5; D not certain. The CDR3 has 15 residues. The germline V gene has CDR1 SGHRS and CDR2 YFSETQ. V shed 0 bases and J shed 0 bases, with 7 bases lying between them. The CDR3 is CASSLGALSNQPQHF. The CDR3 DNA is TGCGCCAGCAGCTTGGGAGCGCTTAGCAATCAGCCCCAGCATTTT.

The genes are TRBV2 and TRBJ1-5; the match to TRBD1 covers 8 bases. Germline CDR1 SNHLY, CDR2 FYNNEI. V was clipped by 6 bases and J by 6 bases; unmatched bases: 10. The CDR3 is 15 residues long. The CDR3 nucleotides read TGTGCCAGCAGGACCCAGGGGGCGAGAGTTCAGCCCCAGCATTTT. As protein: CASRTQGARVQPQHF.

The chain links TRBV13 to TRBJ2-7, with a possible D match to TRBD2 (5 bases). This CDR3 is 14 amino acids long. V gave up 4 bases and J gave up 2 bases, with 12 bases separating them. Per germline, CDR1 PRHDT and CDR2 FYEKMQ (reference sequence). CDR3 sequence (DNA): TGTGCCAGCAGCTCTTCCGGGGAAGCCTACGAGCAGTACTTC. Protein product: CASSSSGEAYEQYF. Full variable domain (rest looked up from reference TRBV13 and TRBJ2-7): AAGVIQSPRHLIKEKRETATLKCYPIPRHDTVYWYQQGPGQDPQFLISFYEKMQSDKGSIPDRFSAQQFSDYHSELNMSSLELGDSALYFCASSSSGEAYEQYFGPGTRLTVT.

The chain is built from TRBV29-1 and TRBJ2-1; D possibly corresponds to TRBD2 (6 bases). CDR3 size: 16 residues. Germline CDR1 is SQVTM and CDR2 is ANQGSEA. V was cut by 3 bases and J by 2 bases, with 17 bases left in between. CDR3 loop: CSVDRVGVAAYNEQFF. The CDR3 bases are TGCAGCGTTGACAGGGTAGGGGTAGCGGCCTACAATGAGCAGTTCTTC.

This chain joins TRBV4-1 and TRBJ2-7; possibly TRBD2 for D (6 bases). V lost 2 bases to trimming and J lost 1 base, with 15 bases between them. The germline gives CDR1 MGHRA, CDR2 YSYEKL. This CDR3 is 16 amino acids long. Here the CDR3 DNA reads TGCGCCAGCAGCCAACCCCTCCGGGACTCTTCCTACGAGCAGTACTTC. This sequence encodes CASSQPLRDSSYEQYF.

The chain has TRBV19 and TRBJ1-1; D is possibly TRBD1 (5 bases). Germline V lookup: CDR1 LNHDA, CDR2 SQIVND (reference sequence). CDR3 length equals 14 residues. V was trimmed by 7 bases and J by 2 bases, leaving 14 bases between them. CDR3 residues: CASTLMGGNTEAFF. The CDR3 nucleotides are TGTGCCAGTACTCTTATGGGGGGTAACACTGAAGCTTTCTTT.

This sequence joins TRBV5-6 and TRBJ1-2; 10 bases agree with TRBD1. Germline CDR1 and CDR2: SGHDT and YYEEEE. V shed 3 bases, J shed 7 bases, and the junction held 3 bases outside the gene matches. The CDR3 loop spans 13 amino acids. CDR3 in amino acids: CASSWTGGLGYTF. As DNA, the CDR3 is TGTGCCAGCAGCTGGACAGGGGGTCTTGGCTACACCTTC.

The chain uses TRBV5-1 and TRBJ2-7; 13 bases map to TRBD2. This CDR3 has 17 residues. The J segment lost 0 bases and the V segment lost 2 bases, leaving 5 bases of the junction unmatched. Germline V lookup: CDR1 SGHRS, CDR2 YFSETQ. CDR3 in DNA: TGCGCCAGCAGCTTAACCGGGACTAGCGGGGCCTCCTACGAGCAGTACTTC. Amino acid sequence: CASSLTGTSGASYEQYF. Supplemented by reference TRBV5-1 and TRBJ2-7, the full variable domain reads KAGVTQTPRYLIKTRGQQVTLSCSPISGHRSVSWYQQTPGQGLQFLFEYFSETQRNKGNFPGRFSGRQFSNSRSEMNVSTLELGDSALYLCASSLTGTSGASYEQYFGPGTRLTVT.

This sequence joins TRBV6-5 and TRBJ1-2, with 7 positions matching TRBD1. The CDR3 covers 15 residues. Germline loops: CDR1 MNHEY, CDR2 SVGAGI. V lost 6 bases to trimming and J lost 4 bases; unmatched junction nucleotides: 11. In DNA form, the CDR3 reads TGTGCCAGCAGCGAGTCCAGGGGGGCTATCTATGGCTACACCTTC. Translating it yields CASSESRGAIYGYTF.

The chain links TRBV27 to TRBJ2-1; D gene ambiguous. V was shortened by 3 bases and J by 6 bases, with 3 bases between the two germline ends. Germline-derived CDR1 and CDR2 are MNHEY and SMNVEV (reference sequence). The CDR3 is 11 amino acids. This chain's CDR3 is CASSFGNEQFF. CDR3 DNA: TGTGCCAGCAGTTTTGGCAATGAGCAGTTCTTC.

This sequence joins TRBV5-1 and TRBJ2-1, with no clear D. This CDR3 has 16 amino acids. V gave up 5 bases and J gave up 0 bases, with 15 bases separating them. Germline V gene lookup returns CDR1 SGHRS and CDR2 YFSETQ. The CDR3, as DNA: TGCGCCAGCAGACCCAGTTTTACTCTCTCCTACAATGAGCAGTTCTTC. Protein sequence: CASRPSFTLSYNEQFF. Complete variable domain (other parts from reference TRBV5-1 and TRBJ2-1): KAGVTQTPRYLIKTRGQQVTLSCSPISGHRSVSWYQQTPGQGLQFLFEYFSETQRNKGNFPGRFSGRQFSNSRSEMNVSTLELGDSALYLCASRPSFTLSYNEQFFGPGTRLTVL.

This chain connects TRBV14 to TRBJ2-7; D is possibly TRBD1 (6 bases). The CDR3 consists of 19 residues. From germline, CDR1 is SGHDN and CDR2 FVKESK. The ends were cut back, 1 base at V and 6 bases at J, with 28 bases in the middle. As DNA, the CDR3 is TGTGCCAGCAGCCAAGGACTATCATGGCAGGGGCTAGGCAGGGGCGAGCAGTACTTC. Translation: CASSQGLSWQGLGRGEQYF.